This TCR beta chain stems from a study of shared clonotypes between healthy human individuals. For every subset, genomic DNA was evenly distributed across several immunoSEQ plates. In the sorted-subset replicate PCRs, about 200 ng DNA, tens of thousands of T cell genomes, was used. Sequencing was performed with immunoSEQ multiplex PCR; in TCRdb, only in-frame clones are kept and a portion is missing. The sample yields about 2.1 million clones, around 93% seen once. Positive CCR7 selection of CD45RO-negative cells yielded the naive CD8 cells, and terminally differentiated effector memory CD45RA+ cells were excluded. The study, taken as a whole, reports: Several donors shared roughly 5% of their naive CD4 clonotypes. Naive subsets, compared against memory subsets, generally had larger estimated richness values.

This clone occurred once. Its matching antigen is unknown. The sequenced sample consisted of naive CD8+ T cells from PBMCs. The sequence was collected from a man aged 18 to 30 in good health. Some clones in this sample may be carry-over from other donors' samples.

CDR3 DNA sequence: TGCGCCAGCAGCTTGGACAGGGCAACTAGCACAGATACGCAGTATTTT. Translated: CASSLDRATSTDTQYF. The genes are TRBV5-1 and TRBJ2-3, with D maybe TRBD1 (6 bases). Germline values: CDR1 SGHRS, CDR2 YFSETQ. V lost 0 bases to trimming and J lost 0 bases, with 11 bases between them. CDR3 length: 16 amino acids.